The TCR beta chain described here comes from a study of spatial heterogeneity in lung cancer. TCRdb fed the 5' RACE reads into MiXCR, producing one record per CDR3 protein. The table shows roughly 18,000 distinct CDR3 sequences, with more than 9% occurring only once. Germline CDR1 is SGHNT and CDR2 is YYREEE (reference sequence). The V gene lost 2 bases and the J gene lost 5 bases, with 10 bases spanning the gap. CDR3 length: 13 amino acids. As regards this clonotype: As yet, its antigen is unknown. This beta chain was picked up by a library intended for alpha chains and is off target, so its count carries little meaning.

As for time point: sample taken at primary tumor resection. Study results and limitations: Ubiquitous and regional expanded TCR counts correlated with ubiquitous and regional nonsynonymous mutations, respectively. In tumors, expanded intratumoral alpha and beta TCR counts tracked mutation counts.

This TCR was sampled from a female donor with early-stage non-small cell lung cancer. This specimen consisted of lung tumor tissue, obtained at surgery. V gene TRBV5-4 combines with J gene TRBJ2-5; D is perhaps TRBD2 (6 bases). CDR3 sequence reads: CASSFLASETQYF. In DNA, the CDR3 is TGTGCCAGCAGCTTCCTAGCGTCGGAGACCCAGTACTTC.